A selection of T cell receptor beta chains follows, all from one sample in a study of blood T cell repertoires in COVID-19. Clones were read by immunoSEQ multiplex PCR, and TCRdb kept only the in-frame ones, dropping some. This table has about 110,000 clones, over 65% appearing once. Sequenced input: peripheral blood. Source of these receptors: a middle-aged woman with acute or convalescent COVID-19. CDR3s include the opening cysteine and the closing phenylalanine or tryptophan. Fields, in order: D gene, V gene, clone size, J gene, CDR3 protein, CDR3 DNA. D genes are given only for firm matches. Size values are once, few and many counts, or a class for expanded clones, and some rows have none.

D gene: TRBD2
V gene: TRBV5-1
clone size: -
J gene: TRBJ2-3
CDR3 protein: CASSSGERGGLFADTQYF
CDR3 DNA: TGCGCCAGCAGCTCCGGGGAGCGGGGGGGCCTTTTTGCCGATACGCAGTATTTT

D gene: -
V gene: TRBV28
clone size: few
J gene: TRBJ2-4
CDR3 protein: CASSFRTQNIQYF
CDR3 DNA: TGTGCCAGCAGTTTCCGGACTCAAAACATTCAGTACTTC

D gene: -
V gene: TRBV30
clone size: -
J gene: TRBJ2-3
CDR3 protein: CAWEQGDGTDTQYF
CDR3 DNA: TGTGCCTGGGAACAGGGAGACGGCACAGATACGCAGTATTTT

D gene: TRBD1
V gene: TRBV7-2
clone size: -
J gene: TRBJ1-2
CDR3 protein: CASSFQPGQGQGGYTF
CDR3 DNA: TGTGCCAGCAGCTTCCAGCCGGGACAGGGCCAGGGTGGCTACACCTTC

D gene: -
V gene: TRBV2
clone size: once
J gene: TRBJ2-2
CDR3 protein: CASSEDLGNTGELFF
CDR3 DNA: TGTGCCAGCAGTGAAGATCTCGGGAACACCGGGGAGCTGTTTTTT

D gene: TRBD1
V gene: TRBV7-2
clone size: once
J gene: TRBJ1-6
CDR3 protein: CASSVQGFASPLHF
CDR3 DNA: TGTGCCAGCAGCGTACAGGGGTTTGCTTCACCCCTCCACTTT

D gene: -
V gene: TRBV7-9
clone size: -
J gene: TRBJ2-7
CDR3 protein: CASSLEFSPTYEQYF
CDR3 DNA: TGTGCCAGCAGCTTAGAGTTCAGTCCGACCTACGAGCAGTACTTC

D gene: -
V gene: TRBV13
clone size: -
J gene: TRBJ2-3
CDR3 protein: CASSLWGGAGGEDTDTQYF
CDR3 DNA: TGTGCCAGCAGCTTATGGGGAGGGGCAGGGGGCGAAGACACAGATACGCAGTATTTT

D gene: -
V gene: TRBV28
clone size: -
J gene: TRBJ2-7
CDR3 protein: CASTSQGTEQYF
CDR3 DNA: TGTGCCAGCACATCACAGGGTACCGAGCAGTACTTC

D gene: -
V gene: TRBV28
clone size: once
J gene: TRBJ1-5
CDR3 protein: CASSRGSIDRRNQPQHF
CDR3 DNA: TGTGCCAGCAGTAGGGGGTCGATCGATCGACGCAATCAGCCCCAGCATTTT

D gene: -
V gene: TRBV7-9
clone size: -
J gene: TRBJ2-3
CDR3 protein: CASILGGWSPTDTQYF
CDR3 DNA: TGTGCCAGCATTCTAGGGGGATGGTCTCCGACAGATACGCAGTATTTT

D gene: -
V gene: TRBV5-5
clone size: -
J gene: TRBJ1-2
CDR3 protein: CASSLDPVAGNYGYTF
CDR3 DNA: TGTGCCAGCAGCTTGGACCCGGTGGCAGGGAACTATGGCTACACCTTC

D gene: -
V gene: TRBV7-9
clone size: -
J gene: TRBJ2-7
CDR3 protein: CASSSPGEQYF
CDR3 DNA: TGTGCCAGCAGCTCACCAGGGGAGCAGTACTTC

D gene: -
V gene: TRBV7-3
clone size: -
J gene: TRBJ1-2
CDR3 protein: CASSPNGQYGYTF
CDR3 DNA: TGTGCCAGCAGCCCTAATGGACAGTATGGCTACACCTTC

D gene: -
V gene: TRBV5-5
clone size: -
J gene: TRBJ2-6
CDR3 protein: CASSPRHSGANVLTF
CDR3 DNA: TGTGCCAGCAGCCCCCGACACTCTGGGGCCAACGTCCTGACTTTC

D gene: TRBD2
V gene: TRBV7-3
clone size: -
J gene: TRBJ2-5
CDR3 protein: CASSNSGGAGETQYF
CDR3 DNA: TGTGCCAGCAGCAACTCCGGGGGGGCCGGTGAGACCCAGTACTTC

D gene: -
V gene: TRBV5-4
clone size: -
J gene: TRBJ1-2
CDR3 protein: CASSLDGGARLNYGYTF
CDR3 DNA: TGTGCCAGCAGCTTGGACGGCGGGGCCCGTCTTAACTATGGCTACACCTTC

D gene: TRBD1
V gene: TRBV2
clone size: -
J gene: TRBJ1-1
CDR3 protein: CASSGQGASKAFF
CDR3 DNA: TGTGCCAGCAGTGGACAGGGGGCGTCTAAAGCTTTCTTT

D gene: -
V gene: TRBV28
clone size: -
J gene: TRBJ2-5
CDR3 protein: CASSSSQETQYF
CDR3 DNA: TGTGCCAGCAGTTCTAGTCAAGAGACCCAGTACTTC

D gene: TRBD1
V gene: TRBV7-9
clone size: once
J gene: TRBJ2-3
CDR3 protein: CASRSDRGPDTQYF
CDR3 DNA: TGTGCCAGCAGATCAGACAGGGGGCCCGATACGCAGTATTTT

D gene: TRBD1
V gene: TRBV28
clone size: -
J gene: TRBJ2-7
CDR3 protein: CASSGGTGFAEQYF
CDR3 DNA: TGTGCCAGCAGTGGAGGGACAGGTTTCGCCGAGCAGTACTTC

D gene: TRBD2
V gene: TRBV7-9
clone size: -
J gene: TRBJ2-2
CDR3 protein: CASSLGSGLATNTGELFF
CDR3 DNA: TGTGCCAGCAGCTTGGGTTCGGGACTAGCGACAAACACCGGGGAGCTGTTTTTT

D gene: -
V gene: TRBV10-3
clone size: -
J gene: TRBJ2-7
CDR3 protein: CAIRQDSYEQYF
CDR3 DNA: TGTGCCATCCGACAGGACAGCTACGAGCAGTACTTC

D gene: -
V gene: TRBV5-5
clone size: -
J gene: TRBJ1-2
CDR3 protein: CASSLGSASYGYTF
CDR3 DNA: TGTGCCAGCAGCTTGGGCAGCGCAAGCTATGGCTACACCTTC

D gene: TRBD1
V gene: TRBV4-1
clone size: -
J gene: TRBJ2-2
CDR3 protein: CASSLRTGGETGELFF
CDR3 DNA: TGCGCCAGCAGCCTGCGGACAGGGGGTGAAACCGGGGAGCTGTTTTTT

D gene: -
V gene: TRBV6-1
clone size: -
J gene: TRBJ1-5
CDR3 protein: CASSEGARVQPQHF
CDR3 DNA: TGTGCCAGCAGTGAAGGGGCGCGAGTACAGCCCCAGCATTTT

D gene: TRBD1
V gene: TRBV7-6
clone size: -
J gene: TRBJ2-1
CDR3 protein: CASSLGQGESNEQFF
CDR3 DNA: TGTGCCAGCAGCTTGGGACAGGGTGAGAGCAATGAGCAGTTCTTC

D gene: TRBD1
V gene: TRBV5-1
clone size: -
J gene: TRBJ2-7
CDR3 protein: CASSLTGQGINEQYF
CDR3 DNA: TGCGCCAGCAGCTTAACGGGACAGGGGATAAACGAGCAGTACTTC

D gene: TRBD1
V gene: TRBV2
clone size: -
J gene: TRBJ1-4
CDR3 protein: CASSEGTGIPTNEKLFF
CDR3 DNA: TGTGCCAGCAGTGAGGGGACAGGGATACCAACTAATGAAAAACTGTTTTTT

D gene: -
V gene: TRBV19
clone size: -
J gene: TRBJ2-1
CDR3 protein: CASWASSYNEQFF
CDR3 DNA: TGTGCCAGTTGGGCGAGCTCCTACAATGAGCAGTTCTTC

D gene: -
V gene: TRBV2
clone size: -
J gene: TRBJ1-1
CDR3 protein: CASEMRLTEAFF
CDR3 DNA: TGTGCCAGCGAAATGAGGCTCACTGAAGCTTTCTTT

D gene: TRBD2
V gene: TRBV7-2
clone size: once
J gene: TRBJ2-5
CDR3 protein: CASSPARGGRETQYF
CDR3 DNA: TGTGCCAGCAGCCCGGCGCGGGGGGGCCGGGAGACCCAGTACTTC

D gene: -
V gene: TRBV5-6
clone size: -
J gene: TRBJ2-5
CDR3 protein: CASSLVGGTEETQYF
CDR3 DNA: TGTGCCAGCAGCTTGGTTGGGGGCACAGAAGAGACCCAGTACTTC

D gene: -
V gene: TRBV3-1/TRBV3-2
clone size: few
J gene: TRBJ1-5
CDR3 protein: CASSPLSTGGQPQHF
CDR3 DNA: TGTGCCAGCAGCCCGTTGTCGACAGGAGGCCAGCCCCAGCATTTT

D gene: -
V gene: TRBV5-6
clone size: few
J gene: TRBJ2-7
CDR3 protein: CASTHSGSYEQYF
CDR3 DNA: TGTGCCAGCACCCATTCGGGGTCCTACGAGCAGTACTTC

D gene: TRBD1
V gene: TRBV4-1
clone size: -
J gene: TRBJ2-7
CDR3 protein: CASSLGQPYEQYF
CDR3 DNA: TGCGCCAGCAGCCTGGGACAGCCCTACGAGCAGTACTTC

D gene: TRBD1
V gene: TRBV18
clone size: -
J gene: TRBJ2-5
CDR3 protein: CASSRDRGETQYF
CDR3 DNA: TGTGCCAGCTCCCGGGACAGGGGGGAGACCCAGTACTTC

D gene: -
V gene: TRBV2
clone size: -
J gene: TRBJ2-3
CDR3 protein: CATKPATGGQRGTQYF
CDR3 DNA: TGTGCCACAAAACCGGCGACCGGGGGCCAGCGGGGTACGCAGTATTTT

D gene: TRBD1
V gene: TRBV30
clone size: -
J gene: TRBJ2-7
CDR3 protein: CAWGAGTGGYEQYF
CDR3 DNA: TGTGCCTGGGGAGCCGGGACAGGGGGCTACGAGCAGTACTTC

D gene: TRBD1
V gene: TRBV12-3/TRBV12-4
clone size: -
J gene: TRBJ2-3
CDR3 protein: CASGQTGAYPGYF
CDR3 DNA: TGTGCCAGCGGTCAGACAGGGGCTTACCCTGGGTATTTT

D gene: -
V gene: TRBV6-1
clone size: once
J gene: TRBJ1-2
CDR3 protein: CASSDRILYGYTF
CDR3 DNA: TGTGCCAGCAGTGACAGGATCTTATATGGCTACACCTTC

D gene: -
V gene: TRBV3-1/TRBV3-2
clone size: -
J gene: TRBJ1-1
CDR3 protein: CASSQGGGRGTEAFF
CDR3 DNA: TGTGCCAGCAGCCAAGGTGGTGGGCGGGGGACTGAAGCTTTCTTT

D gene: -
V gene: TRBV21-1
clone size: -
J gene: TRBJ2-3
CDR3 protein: CASTRLADNTDTQYF
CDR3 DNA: TGTGCCAGCACTCGGCTAGCGGATAATACAGATACGCAGTATTTT